The 5 T cell receptor beta chains in this list originate from one sample, sequenced in a study of blood T cell repertoires in COVID-19. Some clones are missing from TCRdb's copy, which holds only in-frame ones; the method was immunoSEQ multiplex PCR. The table has 70,000 to 75,000 clones, roughly 76% seen once; the top ten hold about 20%. Specimen: peripheral blood. The receptors shown here come from a woman aged 65 to 85 with acute or convalescent COVID-19.

The genes are TRBV6-5 and TRBJ2-5, with TRBD1 identical over 8 bases. With V trimmed by 7 bases and J by 4 bases, 8 bases remained unmatched. The germline V gene has CDR1 MNHEY and CDR2 SVGAGI. This CDR3 has 14 residues. The CDR3 is CASTGAGGRETQYF. The DNA for the CDR3 is TGTGCCAGCACCGGAGCAGGGGGCAGAGAGACCCAGTACTTC.

This sequence joins TRBV19 and TRBJ2-4, with D maybe TRBD1 (6 bases). Germline CDR1 LNHDA, CDR2 SQIVND (reference sequence). V lost 3 bases and J lost 0, with 12 bases in between. This CDR3 has 16 residues. The CDR3 bases are TGTGCCAGTAGTATGGGTCAGGGGAGAGCCAAAAACATTCAGTACTTC. It codes for CASSMGQGRAKNIQYF.

This clone was seen once. The chain carries TRBV6-6 and TRBJ2-1, with 16 nucleotides matching TRBD2. CDR3 length: 20 residues. V was pared by 6 bases and J by 7 bases, with 18 bases of the junction left unmatched. CDR1 MNHNY and CDR2 SVGAGI come from the germline V gene (reference sequence). CDR3 sequence (DNA): TGTGCCAGCAGCCCGGGACTAGCGGGAGGGGCCCGCCGCTCTTCAAATGAGCAGTTCTTC. It codes for CASSPGLAGGARRSSNEQFF.

The V and J genes are TRBV7-9 and TRBJ1-3; 9 nucleotides agree with TRBD1. The germline V gene encodes CDR1 SEHNR and CDR2 FQNEAQ (reference sequence). This CDR3 spans 14 amino acids. J gave up 3 bases and V 5 bases, and 2 bases lay outside the gene matches. For the CDR3, the DNA is TGTGCCAGCAGCCTGGGACAGGGTGGAAACACCATATATTTT. Encoded protein: CASSLGQGGNTIYF.

CDR3 region: CASSQDPLAGGYNEQFF. The CDR3 nucleotides read TGTGCCAGCAGCCAAGATCCTTTAGCGGGGGGCTACAATGAGCAGTTCTTC. This chain connects TRBV3-1 (or the pseudogene TRBV3-2) to TRBJ2-1; 10 nucleotides agree with TRBD2. Per germline, CDR1 LGHDT and CDR2 YNNKEL (reference sequence). This CDR3 spans 17 amino acids. With V trimmed by 0 bases and J by 3 bases, 5 bases remained unmatched.